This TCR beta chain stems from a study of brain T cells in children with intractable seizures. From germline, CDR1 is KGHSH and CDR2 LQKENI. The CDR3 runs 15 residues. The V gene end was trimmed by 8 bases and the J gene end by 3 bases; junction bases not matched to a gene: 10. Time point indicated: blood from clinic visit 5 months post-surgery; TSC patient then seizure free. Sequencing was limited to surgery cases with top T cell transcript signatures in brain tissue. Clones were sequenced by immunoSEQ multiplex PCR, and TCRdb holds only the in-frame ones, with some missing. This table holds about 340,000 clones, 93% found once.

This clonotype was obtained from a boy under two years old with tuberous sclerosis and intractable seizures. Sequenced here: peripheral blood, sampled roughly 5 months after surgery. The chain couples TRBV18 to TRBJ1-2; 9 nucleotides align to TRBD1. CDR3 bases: TGTGCCAGCACAAAAGCCCGGGACAGGGACTATGGCTACACCTTC. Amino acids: CASTKARDRDYGYTF.